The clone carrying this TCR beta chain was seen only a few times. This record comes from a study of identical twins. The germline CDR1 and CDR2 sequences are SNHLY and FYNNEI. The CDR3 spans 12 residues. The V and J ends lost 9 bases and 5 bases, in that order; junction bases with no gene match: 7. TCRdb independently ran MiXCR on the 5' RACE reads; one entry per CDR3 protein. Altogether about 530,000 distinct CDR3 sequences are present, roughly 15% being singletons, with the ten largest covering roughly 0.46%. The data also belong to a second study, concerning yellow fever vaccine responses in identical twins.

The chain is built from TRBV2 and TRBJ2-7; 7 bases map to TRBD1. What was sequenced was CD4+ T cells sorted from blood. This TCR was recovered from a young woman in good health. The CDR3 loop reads CARRTGANEQYV. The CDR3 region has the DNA TGTGCCAGACGAACAGGGGCCAACGAGCAGTACGTC.